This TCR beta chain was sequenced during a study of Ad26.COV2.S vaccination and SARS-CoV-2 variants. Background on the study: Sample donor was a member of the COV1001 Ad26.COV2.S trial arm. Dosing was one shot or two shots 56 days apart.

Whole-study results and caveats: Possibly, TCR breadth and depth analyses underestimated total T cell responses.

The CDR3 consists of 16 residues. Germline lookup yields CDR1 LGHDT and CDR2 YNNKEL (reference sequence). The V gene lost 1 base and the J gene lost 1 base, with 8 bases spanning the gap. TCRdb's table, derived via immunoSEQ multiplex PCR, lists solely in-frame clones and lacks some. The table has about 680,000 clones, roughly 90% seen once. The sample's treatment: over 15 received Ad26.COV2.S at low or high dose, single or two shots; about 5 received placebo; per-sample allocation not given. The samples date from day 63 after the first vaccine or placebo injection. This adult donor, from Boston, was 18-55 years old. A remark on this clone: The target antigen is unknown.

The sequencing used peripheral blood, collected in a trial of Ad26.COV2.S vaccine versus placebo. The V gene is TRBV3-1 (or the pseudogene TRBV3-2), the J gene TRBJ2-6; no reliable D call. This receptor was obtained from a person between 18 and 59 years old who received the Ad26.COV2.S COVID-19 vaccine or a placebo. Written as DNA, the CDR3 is TGTGCCAGCAGCCAAGGCAGTGGGTCTGGGGCCAACGTCCTGACTTTC. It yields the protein CASSQGSGSGANVLTF.